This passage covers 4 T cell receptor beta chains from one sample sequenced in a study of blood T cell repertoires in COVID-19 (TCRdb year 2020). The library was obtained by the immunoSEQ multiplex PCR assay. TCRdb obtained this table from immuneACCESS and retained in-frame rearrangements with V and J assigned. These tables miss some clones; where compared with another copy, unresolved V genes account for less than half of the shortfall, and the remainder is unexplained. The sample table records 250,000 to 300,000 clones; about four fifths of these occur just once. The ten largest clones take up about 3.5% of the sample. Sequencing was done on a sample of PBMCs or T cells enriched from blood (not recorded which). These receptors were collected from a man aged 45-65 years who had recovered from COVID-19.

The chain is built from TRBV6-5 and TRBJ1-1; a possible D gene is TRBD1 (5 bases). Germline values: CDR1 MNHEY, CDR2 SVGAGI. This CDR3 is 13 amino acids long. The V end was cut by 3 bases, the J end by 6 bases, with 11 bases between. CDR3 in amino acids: CASSYLSGAEAFF. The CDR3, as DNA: TGTGCCAGCAGTTATCTTTCGGGGGCTGAAGCTTTCTTT.

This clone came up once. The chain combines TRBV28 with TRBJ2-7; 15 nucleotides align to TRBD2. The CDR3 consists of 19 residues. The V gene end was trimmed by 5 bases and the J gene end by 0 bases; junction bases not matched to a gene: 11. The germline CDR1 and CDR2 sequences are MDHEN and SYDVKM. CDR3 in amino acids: CASSRPGLAGGTISYEQYF. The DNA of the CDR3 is TGTGCCAGCAGTAGACCGGGACTAGCGGGAGGTACCATCTCCTACGAGCAGTACTTC.

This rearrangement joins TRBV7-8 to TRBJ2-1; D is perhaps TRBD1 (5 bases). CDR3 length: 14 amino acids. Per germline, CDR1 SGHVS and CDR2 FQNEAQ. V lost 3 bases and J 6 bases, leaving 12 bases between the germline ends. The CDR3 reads CASSLGPMGNEQFF. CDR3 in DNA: TGTGCCAGCAGCTTGGGGCCGATGGGCAATGAGCAGTTCTTC.

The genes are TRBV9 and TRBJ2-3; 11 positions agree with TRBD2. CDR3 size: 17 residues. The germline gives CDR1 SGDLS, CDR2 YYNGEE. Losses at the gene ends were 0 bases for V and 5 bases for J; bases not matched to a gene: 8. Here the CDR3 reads CASSVGDSGGAVDTQYF. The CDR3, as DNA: TGTGCCAGCAGCGTAGGTGATAGCGGGGGGGCGGTAGATACGCAGTATTTT.